These T cell receptor beta chains were read from a single sample in a study of CD8 T cells in ankylosing spondylitis. TCRdb independently ran MiXCR on the 5' RACE reads; one entry per CDR3 protein. This sample carries about 36,000 distinct CDR3 sequences, around 6% of them seen once, and the ten largest clones take around 12%. The sample taken for sequencing was blood, either unsorted or a sorted T cell fraction (not recorded which). These receptors were obtained from a male donor with ankylosing spondylitis or in good health (not recorded which). CDR3s include the opening cysteine and the closing phenylalanine or tryptophan. D genes are given only for firm matches. A clone size is listed for some rows: how often the clone was seen (once, few, many), or a class if it is expanded.

cdr3_length	clone_size	j_call	v_call	d_call	cdr3_nt	cdr3_aa
15	many	TRBJ2-7	TRBV10-3	NA	TGTGCCATCGCAAATGCTGGAGTTACGGGCAACGAGCAGTACTTC	CAIANAGVTGNEQYF
15	many	TRBJ2-3	TRBV7-9	TRBD2	TGTGCCAGCAGCTTTATACTAGCGGTACCAGATACGCAGTATTTT	CASSFILAVPDTQYF
13	many	TRBJ1-1	TRBV29-1	NA	TGCAGCGTTGTAGGTTCAAGGAACACTGAAGCTTTCTTT	CSVVGSRNTEAFF
13	many	TRBJ1-5	TRBV6-2/TRBV6-3	NA	TGTGCCAGCAGCCGGAGCGGAGGGGGGCCCCAGCATTTT	CASSRSGGGPQHF
14	many	TRBJ2-7	TRBV6-5	NA	TGTGCCAGCAGTTTAGCCGGGACAAACTACGAGCAGTACTTC	CASSLAGTNYEQYF
13	many	TRBJ2-7	TRBV24-1	NA	TGTGCCACCAGACCGACAGGTTCCTACGAGCAGTACTTC	CATRPTGSYEQYF
17	many	TRBJ2-3	TRBV20-1	TRBD2	TGCAGTGCTAGAGGCCCCCCCAGCGGGGGCCGCACAGATACGCAGTATTTT	CSARGPPSGGRTDTQYF
14	many	TRBJ2-3	TRBV4-1	NA	TGCGCCAGCAGCCAACTCGAGGGGGCAGATACGCAGTATTTT	CASSQLEGADTQYF
15	many	TRBJ1-4	TRBV5-5	TRBD1	TGTGCCAGCAGCACCGGACAGGCACCTAATGAAAAACTGTTTTTT	CASSTGQAPNEKLFF
15	few	TRBJ2-1	TRBV11-3	TRBD2	TGTGCCAGCAGCCCCCGGGCAGCGGGAAACAATGAGCAGTTCTTC	CASSPRAAGNNEQFF
14	many	TRBJ1-1	TRBV12-3/TRBV12-4	TRBD1	TGTGCCAGCAGTCCCGGGACAGCGAACACTGAAGCTTTCTTT	CASSPGTANTEAFF
18	many	TRBJ2-2	TRBV4-3	TRBD2	TGCGCCAGCAGCCAAGAATCCCGGGGGGACGCGAACACCGGGGAGCTGTTTTTT	CASSQESRGDANTGELFF
12	NA	TRBJ2-1	TRBV3-1	NA	TGTGCTAGCAGACCGCAACAGGGTGAGCAGTTCTTT	CASRPQQGEQFF
14	many	TRBJ1-1	TRBV10-3	TRBD1	TGTGCCATCAAACCGGGACAGGGACTCGGTGAAGCTTTCTTT	CAIKPGQGLGEAFF
15	many	TRBJ1-1	TRBV2	NA	TGTGCCAGCAGTGTCATGTTTGGGGGATCCACTGAAGCTTTCTTT	CASSVMFGGSTEAFF
16	NA	TRBJ2-1	TRBV7-2	NA	TGCGCCAGCAGGGGCATACGCTGGCTCTCCTACACTGAGCAGTTCTTC	CASRGIRWLSYTEQFF
16	many	TRBJ1-4	TRBV7-2	NA	TGTGCCAGCAGCCTCGGACGGAGGCCAACTAATGAAAAACTGTTTTTT	CASSLGRRPTNEKLFF
15	many	TRBJ1-4	TRBV7-9	NA	TGTGCCAGCAGCTTAACACAGGGAGGTAATGGAAAACTGTTTTTT	CASSLTQGGNGKLFF
15	many	TRBJ2-2	TRBV6-5	TRBD1	TGTGCCAGCAGTTACCAGGGGGCAGAGACCGGGGAGCTGTTTTTT	CASSYQGAETGELFF
14	many	TRBJ2-1	TRBV7-2	TRBD2	TGTGCCAGCAGCCTTAGCGGGAGCTACAATGAGCAGTTCTTC	CASSLSGSYNEQFF
13	many	TRBJ2-2	TRBV5-6	NA	TGTGCCAGCAGCTTGTTCGGAACCGGGGAGCTGTTTTTT	CASSLFGTGELFF
18	once	TRBJ2-1	TRBV4-3	TRBD2	TGCGCCAGCAGCCAACAAACTAGCGGGGGGCCCTCCTACAATGAGCAGTTCTTC	CASSQQTSGGPSYNEQFF
14	many	TRBJ2-3	TRBV11-2	NA	TGTGCCAGCAGCTTTTCAGGCCCGAAGAATACGCAGTATTTT	CASSFSGPKNTQYF
14	many	TRBJ2-2	TRBV6-2/TRBV6-3	NA	TGTGCCAGCAGTTACATATCGAACACCGGGGAGCTGTTTTTT	CASSYISNTGELFF
19	many	TRBJ2-7	TRBV3-1	TRBD2	TGTGCCAGCAGCCAAGTATCAGGAGCGGGAGGGCCCTTAGGTTACGAGCAGTACTTC	CASSQVSGAGGPLGYEQYF
15	many	TRBJ2-1	TRBV5-1	TRBD2	TGCGCCAGCAGCGCAAGCGGGATCTATGGGAATGAGCAGTTCTTC	CASSASGIYGNEQFF
16	many	TRBJ1-2	TRBV6-5	TRBD1	TGTGCCAGCAGTTACCCCGGACAGGGGGGGAGCTATGGCTACACCTTC	CASSYPGQGGSYGYTF
11	many	TRBJ1-2	TRBV20-1	NA	TGCAGTGCCAAGGGGCGATCTGGCTACACCTTC	CSAKGRSGYTF
15	medium-sized	TRBJ2-1	TRBV20-1	TRBD2	TGCAGTGCTAGAGACACGGGAGGGCCAGGCTATGAGCAGTTCTTC	CSARDTGGPGYEQFF
14	many	TRBJ1-5	TRBV24-1	NA	TGTGCCACCAGTGCCCCACCGGGGGATCAGCCCCAGCATTTT	CATSAPPGDQPQHF
16	many	TRBJ2-1	TRBV7-3	TRBD2	TGTGCCAGCAGCCCCACCTTGGCGGGGGGTTACAATGAGCAGTTCTTC	CASSPTLAGGYNEQFF
17	NA	TRBJ2-2	TRBV20-1	TRBD2	TGCAGTGCTAGGCCGGGACTAGCGGGAGGGTCGGGCGGGGAGCTGTTTTTT	CSARPGLAGGSGGELFF
15	many	TRBJ2-1	TRBV5-1	TRBD2	TGCGCCAGCAGCCCCGAGTGGGCGGGAGGTGATGAGCAGTTCTTC	CASSPEWAGGDEQFF
18	many	TRBJ2-2	TRBV5-5	TRBD1	TGTGCCAGCAATCACTCTCCTCAACCGGGACAGGTTCCCGGGGAGCTGTTTTTT	CASNHSPQPGQVPGELFF
18	many	TRBJ2-5	TRBV7-7	NA	TGTGCTAGCAGACAAAGTGCGGAGGGTGAATGGGGCCAAGAGACCCAGTACTTC	CASRQSAEGEWGQETQYF
14	many	TRBJ1-4	TRBV5-1	NA	TGCGCCAGCAGCGAAACAGGGTTAAGTGAAAAACTGTTTTTT	CASSETGLSEKLFF
16	few	TRBJ2-7	TRBV20-1	NA	TGCAGTGCTAGTCACATCCTGGGCCGAAATCCCTACGAGCAGTACTTC	CSASHILGRNPYEQYF
13	many	TRBJ2-7	TRBV3-1	TRBD2	TGTGCCAGCAGCCTGGGACTAGCGGGCGAGCAGTACTTC	CASSLGLAGEQYF
17	many	TRBJ2-1	TRBV20-1	NA	TGCAGTGCTAGAGAGTCTGTCGGGGTTAGCTCCTACAATGAGCAGTTCTTC	CSARESVGVSSYNEQFF
14	many	TRBJ2-5	TRBV7-6	NA	TGTGCCAGCAGCTACGGGGAAGGGGTCGAGACCCAGTACTTC	CASSYGEGVETQYF
14	many	TRBJ1-1	TRBV4-3	TRBD1	TGCGCCAGCAGCCAAGGACAGGGCGGAACTGAAGCTTTCTTT	CASSQGQGGTEAFF
15	many	TRBJ2-7	TRBV27	TRBD1	TGTGCCAGCAGTTGGAGGGACAGGGCCATGTACGAGCAGTACTTC	CASSWRDRAMYEQYF
18	NA	TRBJ2-6	TRBV28	TRBD1	TGTGCCAGCAGTGATCCGACAGGGTCAAACTCTGGGGCCAACGTCCTGACTTTC	CASSDPTGSNSGANVLTF
15	many	TRBJ1-1	TRBV15	NA	TGTGCCACCAGCAGAGCTGGAGGGTCGGGCACTGAAGCTTTCTTT	CATSRAGGSGTEAFF
17	many	TRBJ2-1	TRBV5-1	TRBD2	TGCGCCAGCAGCTTGCAGCCTAGCGGGAACTCCTACAATGAGCAGTTCTTC	CASSLQPSGNSYNEQFF
14	many	TRBJ2-2	TRBV6-5	NA	TGTGCCAGCAGTTACTCTCCGAACACCGGGGAGCTGTTTTTT	CASSYSPNTGELFF
11	few	TRBJ2-7	TRBV29-1	TRBD2	TGCAGCGTTGATCGCGGGGGCGAGCAGTACTTC	CSVDRGGEQYF
18	many	TRBJ2-1	TRBV11-1	TRBD1	TGTGCCAGCAGCTTAGCGGTAATACAGGGGCTCGGTTACAATGAGCAGTTCTTC	CASSLAVIQGLGYNEQFF
14	NA	TRBJ2-1	TRBV9	TRBD2	TGTGCCAGCAGCGTACGACTAGCGGGGGGTGAGCAGTTCTTC	CASSVRLAGGEQFF
15	many	TRBJ2-1	TRBV10-3	TRBD2	TGTGCCATCAGTGATTGGAACGGGAGGGCCGGGGAGCAGTTCTTC	CAISDWNGRAGEQFF
11	many	TRBJ1-2	TRBV29-1	NA	TGCAGCGTTGACAGGATCTATGGCTACACCTTC	CSVDRIYGYTF
14	many	TRBJ1-6	TRBV9	NA	TGTGCCAGCAGCGTAGCAGGGGAGTATTCACCCCTCCACTTT	CASSVAGEYSPLHF
15	many	TRBJ2-5	TRBV5-1	TRBD1	TGCGCCAGCAGCTTGGGGGACAGGGGTGTGGAGACCCAGTACTTC	CASSLGDRGVETQYF
15	many	TRBJ2-7	TRBV7-2	NA	TGTGCCAGCAGCTTAGGGGGGGCCATGTCCTACGAGCAGTACTTC	CASSLGGAMSYEQYF
17	many	TRBJ2-2	TRBV7-2	TRBD1	TGTGCCAGCAGCTTATTTGGCCAGGGGGCTTACACCGGGGAGCTGTTTTTT	CASSLFGQGAYTGELFF
12	many	TRBJ2-3	TRBV7-2	NA	TGTGCCAGCAGATTTGCAACAGATACGCAGTATTTT	CASRFATDTQYF
13	NA	TRBJ2-7	TRBV7-2	NA	TGTGCCAGCAGCTTTCAGCAGGGGAGCGAGCAGTACTTC	CASSFQQGSEQYF
15	many	TRBJ2-3	TRBV7-2	TRBD2	TGTGCCAGCAGATTTAGCGGGGGGGCTAAAGATACGCAGTATTTT	CASRFSGGAKDTQYF
17	many	TRBJ2-3	TRBV4-3	NA	TGCGCCAGCAGCCCGAGGACGGGGAGAATTAGCACAGATACGCAGTATTTT	CASSPRTGRISTDTQYF